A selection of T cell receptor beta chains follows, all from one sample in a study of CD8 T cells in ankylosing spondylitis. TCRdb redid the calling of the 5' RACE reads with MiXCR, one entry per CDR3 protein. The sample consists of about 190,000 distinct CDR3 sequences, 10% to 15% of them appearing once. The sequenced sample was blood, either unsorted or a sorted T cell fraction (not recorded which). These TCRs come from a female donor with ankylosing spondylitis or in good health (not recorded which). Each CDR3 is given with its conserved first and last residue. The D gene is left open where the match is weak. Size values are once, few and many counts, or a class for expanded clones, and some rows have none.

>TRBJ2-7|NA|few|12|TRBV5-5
TGTGCCAGCAGCTTGGCGTCGAGCGAGCAGTACTTC
CASSLASSEQYF
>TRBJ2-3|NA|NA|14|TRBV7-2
TGTGCCAGCAGTCGACCCAACAGGGAGGATACGCAGTATTTT
CASSRPNREDTQYF
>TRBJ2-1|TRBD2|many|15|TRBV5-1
TGCGCCAGCATTCCTACTAGCGGAACCTACAATGAGCAGTTCTTC
CASIPTSGTYNEQFF
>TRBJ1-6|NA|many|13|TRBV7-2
TGTGCCAGCAGCGTAAGCTCCAGCTCACCCCTCCACTTT
CASSVSSSSPLHF
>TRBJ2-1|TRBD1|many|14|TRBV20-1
TGCAGTGCTATATCTGGACAGGGGCGGAATGAGCAGTTCTTC
CSAISGQGRNEQFF
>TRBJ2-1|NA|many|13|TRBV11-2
TGTGCCAGCAGCTTAGATAGCGTTACTGAGCAGTTCTTC
CASSLDSVTEQFF
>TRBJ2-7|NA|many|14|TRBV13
TGTGCCAGCAGCTTAGGCGAGGACACCTACGAGCAGTACTTC
CASSLGEDTYEQYF
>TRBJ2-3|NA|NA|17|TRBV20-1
TGCAGTGCTAGAGATTCCGGGACCAATACCCCCACAGATACGCAGTATTTT
CSARDSGTNTPTDTQYF
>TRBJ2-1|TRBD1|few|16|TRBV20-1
TGCAGTGCTAGAGATCTAGCCGGGACAGGGAAAAATGAGCAGTTCTTC
CSARDLAGTGKNEQFF
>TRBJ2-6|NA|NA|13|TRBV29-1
TGCAGCGTTGTTCAGTCTGGGGCCAACGACCTGACTTTC
CSVVQSGANDLTF
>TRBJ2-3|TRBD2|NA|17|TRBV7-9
TGTGCCAGCAGTTCGCCCCTGACTAGCGATTTGGCAGATACGCAGTATTTT
CASSSPLTSDLADTQYF
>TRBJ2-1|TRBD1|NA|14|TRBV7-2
TGTGCCAGCAGCCCCTCGACAGGGGTAGAGGAGCAGTTCTTC
CASSPSTGVEEQFF
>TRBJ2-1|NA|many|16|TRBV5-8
TGTGCCAGCAGCTTGTTCGGCGCAGCCAACTACAATGAGCAGTTCTTC
CASSLFGAANYNEQFF
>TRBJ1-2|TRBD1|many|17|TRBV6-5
TGTGCCAGCAGTTACACCAAATACAGGGGGCCTAACTATGGCTACACCTTC
CASSYTKYRGPNYGYTF
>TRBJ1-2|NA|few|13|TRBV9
TGTGCCAGCAGCATCAGTCCCACCTATGGCTACACCTTC
CASSISPTYGYTF
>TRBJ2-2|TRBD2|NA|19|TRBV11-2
TGTGCCAGCAGCTCTACCGGGACTAGCGGGCATTCGAACACCGGGGAGCTGTTTTTT
CASSSTGTSGHSNTGELFF
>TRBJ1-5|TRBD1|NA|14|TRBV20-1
TGCAGTGCTCAGACAGGGGCCCCAAATCAGCCCCAGCATTTT
CSAQTGAPNQPQHF
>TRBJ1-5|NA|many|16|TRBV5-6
TGTGCCAGCGGCATCTTAGGGGGTTCTAGCAATCAGCCCCAGCATTTT
CASGILGGSSNQPQHF
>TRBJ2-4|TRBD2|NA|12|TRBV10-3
TGTGCCATCGGGGAGGGTGCGAACATTCAGTACTTC
CAIGEGANIQYF
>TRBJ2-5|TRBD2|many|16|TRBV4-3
TGCGCCAGCAGCCAAGAAGCGGGAGCTTTTAAAGAGACCCAGTACTTC
CASSQEAGAFKETQYF
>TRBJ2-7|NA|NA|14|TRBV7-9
TGTGCCAGCAGCTCCAACTCCCTAGGATACGAGCAGTACTTC
CASSSNSLGYEQYF
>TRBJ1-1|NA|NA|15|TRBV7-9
TGTGCCAGCAACCTGGCTCCCGGTAGTGAAAGTGGAGCTTTCTTT
CASNLAPGSESGAFF
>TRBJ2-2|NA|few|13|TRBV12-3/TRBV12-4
TGTGCCAGCAGCCGGGTCGGGGCCGGGGAGCTGTTTTTT
CASSRVGAGELFF
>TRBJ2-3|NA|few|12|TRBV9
TGTGCCAGCAGCGGGGCGGGGGATACGCAGTATTTT
CASSGAGDTQYF
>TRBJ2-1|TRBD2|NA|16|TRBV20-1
TGCAGTGCTAGAGCGCATACGGGACTAGTCTCCAATGAGCAGTTCTTC
CSARAHTGLVSNEQFF
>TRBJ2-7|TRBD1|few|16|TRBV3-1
TGTGCCAGCAGCCAAGAGGGACAGGGGACCTCCTACGAGCAGTACTTC
CASSQEGQGTSYEQYF
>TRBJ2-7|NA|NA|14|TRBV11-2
TGTGCCAGCAGCTTAGATATACTCATCCCCGAGCAGTACTTC
CASSLDILIPEQYF
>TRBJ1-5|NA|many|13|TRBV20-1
TGCAGTGCTGGGGGAATTAGCAATCAGCCCCAGCATTTT
CSAGGISNQPQHF
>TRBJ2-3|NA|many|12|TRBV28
TGTGCCAGCCGTCCCCCCGGTCGCGGGCAGTATTTT
CASRPPGRGQYF
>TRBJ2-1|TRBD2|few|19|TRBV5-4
TGTGCCAGCAGCTTGGATTCCACTAGCGGGAGGGTCTCCTACAATGAGCAGTTCTTC
CASSLDSTSGRVSYNEQFF
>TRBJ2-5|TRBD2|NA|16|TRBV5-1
TGCGCCAGCAGCCTTTCTTCGACTAGCGGAGGGGAGACCCAGTACTTC
CASSLSSTSGGETQYF
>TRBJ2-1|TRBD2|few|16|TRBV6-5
TGTGCCAGCAGTTACTCGTCCCCAGGGACTAACAATGAGCAGTTCTTC
CASSYSSPGTNNEQFF
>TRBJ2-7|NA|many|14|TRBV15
TGTGCCACCAGCGGGCTCCGCGGCGCCTACGAGCAGTACTTC
CATSGLRGAYEQYF
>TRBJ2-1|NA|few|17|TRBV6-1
TGTGCCAGCAGCCAAGGGGGGTCGCGGGGTTCCTACAATGAGCAGTTCTTC
CASSQGGSRGSYNEQFF
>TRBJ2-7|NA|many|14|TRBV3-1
TGTGCCAGCAGCCAAGACCTAATCCTGTACGAGCAGTACTTC
CASSQDLILYEQYF
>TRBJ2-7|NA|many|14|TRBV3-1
TGTGCCAGCAGCCTCACTGCGGGGAAATACGAGCAGTACTTC
CASSLTAGKYEQYF
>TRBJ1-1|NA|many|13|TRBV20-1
TGCAGTGCTAGAGATCGGACAGACACTGAAGCTTTCTTT
CSARDRTDTEAFF
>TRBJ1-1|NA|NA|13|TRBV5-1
TGCGCCAGCAGTTCTGGGGGGACCACTGAAGCTTTCTTT
CASSSGGTTEAFF
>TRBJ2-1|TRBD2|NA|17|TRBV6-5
TGTGCCAGCAGTTACTGGGGACTAGCGGGAATCTACAATGAGCAGTTCTTC
CASSYWGLAGIYNEQFF
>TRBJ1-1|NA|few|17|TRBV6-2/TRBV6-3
TGTGCCAGCAGTTACCCCACCTCAGGGGCGTTAGACACTGAAGCTTTCTTT
CASSYPTSGALDTEAFF
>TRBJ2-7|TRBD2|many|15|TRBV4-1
TGCGCCAGCAGCCAACTAGCGGGAGTAGTCTACGAGCAGTACTTC
CASSQLAGVVYEQYF
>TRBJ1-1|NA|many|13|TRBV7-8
TGTGCCAGCAGCTTAGAAGTGAACACTGAAGCTTTCTTT
CASSLEVNTEAFF
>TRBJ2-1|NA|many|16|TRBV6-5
TGTGCCAGCAGTTACCTTAGGGGCGGTCGTTACAATGAGCAGTTCTTC
CASSYLRGGRYNEQFF
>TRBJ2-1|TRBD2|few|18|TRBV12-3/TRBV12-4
TGTGCCAGCAGTTTCTCTCTAGCGGCGCTCAGCTCCTACAATGAGCAGTTCTTC
CASSFSLAALSSYNEQFF
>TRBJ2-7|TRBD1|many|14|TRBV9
TGTGCCAGCAGCTCCGGGACAGGGGAATACGAGCAGTACTTC
CASSSGTGEYEQYF
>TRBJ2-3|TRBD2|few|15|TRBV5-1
TGCGCCAGCAGCTTCAGCGGGGGCAGCACAGATACGCAGTATTTT
CASSFSGGSTDTQYF
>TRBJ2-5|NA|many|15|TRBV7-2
TGTGCCAGCAGCCTATCGTCTCAGAGGTGGGAGACCCAGTACTTC
CASSLSSQRWETQYF
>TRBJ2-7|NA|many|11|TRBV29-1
TGCAGCGTTAACGACCTCTACGAGCAGTACTTC
CSVNDLYEQYF
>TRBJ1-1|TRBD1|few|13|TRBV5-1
TGCGCCAGCAGCTTGGGGGACAGAGGGTTAGCTTTCTTT
CASSLGDRGLAFF
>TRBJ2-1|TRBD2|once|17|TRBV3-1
TGTGCCAGCAGCTTACGAAGCGGGGCTAGCTCCTACAATGAGCAGTCCTTC
CASSLRSGASSYNEQSF
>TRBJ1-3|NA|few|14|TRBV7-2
TGTGCCAGCAGTCGTACAGGTCCTGGAAACACCATATATTTT
CASSRTGPGNTIYF
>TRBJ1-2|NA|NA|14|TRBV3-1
TGTGCCAGCAGCCCGACTCCCGCTCCCTATGGCTACACCTTC
CASSPTPAPYGYTF
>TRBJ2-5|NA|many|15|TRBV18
TGTGCCAGCTCACCACGACAGGCGACCCAAGAGACCCAGTACTTC
CASSPRQATQETQYF
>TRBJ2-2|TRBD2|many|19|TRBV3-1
TGTGCCAGCAGCCCCCTCGGGGTAGCGGGGCCAGCGAACACCGGGGAGCTGTTTTTT
CASSPLGVAGPANTGELFF
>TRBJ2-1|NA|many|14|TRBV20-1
TGCAGTGCTAGAGATAGGGGAGACTACAATGAGCAGTTCTTC
CSARDRGDYNEQFF